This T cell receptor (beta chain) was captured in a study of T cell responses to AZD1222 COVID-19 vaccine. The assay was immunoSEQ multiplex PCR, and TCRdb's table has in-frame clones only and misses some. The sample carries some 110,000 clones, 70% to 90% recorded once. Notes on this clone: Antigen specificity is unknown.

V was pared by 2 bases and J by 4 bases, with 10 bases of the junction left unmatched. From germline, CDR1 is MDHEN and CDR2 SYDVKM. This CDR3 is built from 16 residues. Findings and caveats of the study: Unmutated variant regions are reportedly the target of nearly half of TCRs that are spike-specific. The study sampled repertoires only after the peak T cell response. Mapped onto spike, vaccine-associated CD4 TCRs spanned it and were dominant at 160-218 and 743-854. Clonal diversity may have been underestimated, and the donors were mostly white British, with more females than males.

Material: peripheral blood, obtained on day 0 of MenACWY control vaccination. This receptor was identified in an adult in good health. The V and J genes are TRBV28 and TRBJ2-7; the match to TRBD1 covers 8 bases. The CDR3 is CASSLGAGGASYEQYF. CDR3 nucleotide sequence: TGTGCCAGCAGTTTAGGGGCAGGGGGCGCTTCTTACGAGCAGTACTTC.